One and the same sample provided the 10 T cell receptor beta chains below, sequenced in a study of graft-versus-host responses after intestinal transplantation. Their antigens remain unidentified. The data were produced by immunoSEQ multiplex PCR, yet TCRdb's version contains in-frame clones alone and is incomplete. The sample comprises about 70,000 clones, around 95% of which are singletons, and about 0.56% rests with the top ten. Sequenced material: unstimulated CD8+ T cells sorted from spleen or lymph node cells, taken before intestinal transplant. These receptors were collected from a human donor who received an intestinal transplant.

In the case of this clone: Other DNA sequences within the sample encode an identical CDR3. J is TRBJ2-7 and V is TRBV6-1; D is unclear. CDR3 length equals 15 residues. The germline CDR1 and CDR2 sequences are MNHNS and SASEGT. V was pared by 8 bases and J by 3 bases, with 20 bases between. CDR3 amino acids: CASHKWVAPFYEQYF. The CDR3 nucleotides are TGTGCCAGCCATAAGTGGGTGGCACCCTTCTACGAGCAGTACTTC.

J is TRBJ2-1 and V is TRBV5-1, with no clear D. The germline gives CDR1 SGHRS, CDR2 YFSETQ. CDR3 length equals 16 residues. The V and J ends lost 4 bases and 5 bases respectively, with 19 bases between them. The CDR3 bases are TGCGCCAGCAGCAAGAGACTCGCCCAAGACAACAATGAGCAGTTCTTC. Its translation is CASSKRLAQDNNEQFF.

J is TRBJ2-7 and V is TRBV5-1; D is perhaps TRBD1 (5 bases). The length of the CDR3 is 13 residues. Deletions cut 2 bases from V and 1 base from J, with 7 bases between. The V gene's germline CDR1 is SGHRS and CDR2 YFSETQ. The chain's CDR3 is CASSFRQSYEQYF. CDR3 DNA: TGCGCCAGCAGCTTCCGACAGTCCTACGAGCAGTACTTC.

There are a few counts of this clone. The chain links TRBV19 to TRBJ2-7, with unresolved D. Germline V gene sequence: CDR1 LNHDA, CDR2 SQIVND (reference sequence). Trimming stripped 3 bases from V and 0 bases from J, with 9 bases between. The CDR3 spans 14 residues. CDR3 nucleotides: TGTGCCAGTAGTATCTCCTCGCCCTCCTACGAGCAGTACTTC. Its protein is CASSISSPSYEQYF. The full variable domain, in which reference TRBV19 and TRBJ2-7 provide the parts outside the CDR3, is DGGITQSPKYLFRKEGQNVTLSCEQNLNHDAMYWYRQDPGQGLRLIYYSQIVNDFQKGDIAEGYSVSREKKESFPLTVTSAQKNPTAFYLCASSISSPSYEQYFGPGTRLTVT.

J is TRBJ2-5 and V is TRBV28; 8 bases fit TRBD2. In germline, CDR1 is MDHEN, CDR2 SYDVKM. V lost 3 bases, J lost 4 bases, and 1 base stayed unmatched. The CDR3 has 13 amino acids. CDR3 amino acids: CASSFLAGETQYF. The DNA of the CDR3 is TGTGCCAGCAGTTTTCTAGCGGGAGAGACCCAGTACTTC. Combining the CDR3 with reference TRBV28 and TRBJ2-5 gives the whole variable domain DVKVTQSSRYLVKRTGEKVFLECVQDMDHENMFWYRQDPGLGLRLIYFSYDVKMKEKGDIPEGYSVSREKKERFSLILESASTNQTSMYLCASSFLAGETQYFGPGTRLLVL.

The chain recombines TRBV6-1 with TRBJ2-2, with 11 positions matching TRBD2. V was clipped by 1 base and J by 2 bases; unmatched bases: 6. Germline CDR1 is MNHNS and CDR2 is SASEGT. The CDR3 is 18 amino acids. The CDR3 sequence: CASSEVLRLAGNTGELFF. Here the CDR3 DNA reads TGTGCCAGCAGTGAAGTTCTCAGACTAGCGGGAAACACCGGGGAGCTGTTTTTT.

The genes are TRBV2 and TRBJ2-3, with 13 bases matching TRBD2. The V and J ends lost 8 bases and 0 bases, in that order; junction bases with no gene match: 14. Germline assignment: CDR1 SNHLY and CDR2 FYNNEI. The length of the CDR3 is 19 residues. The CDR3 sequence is CASDHSGTSGMASTDTQYF. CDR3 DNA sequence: TGTGCCAGCGATCACTCCGGGACTAGCGGGATGGCTAGCACAGATACGCAGTATTTT.

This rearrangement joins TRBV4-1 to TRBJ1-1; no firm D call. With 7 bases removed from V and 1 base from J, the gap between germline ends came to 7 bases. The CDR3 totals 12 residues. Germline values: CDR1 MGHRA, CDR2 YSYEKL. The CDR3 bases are TGCGCCAGCACTGAGGGGAACACTGAAGCTTTCTTT. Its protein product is CASTEGNTEAFF.

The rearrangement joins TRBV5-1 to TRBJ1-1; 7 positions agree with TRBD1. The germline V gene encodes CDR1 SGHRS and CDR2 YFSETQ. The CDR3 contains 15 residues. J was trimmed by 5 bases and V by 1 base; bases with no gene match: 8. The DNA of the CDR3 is TGCGCCAGCAGCTTGACAGGGGAAGTGAGGACTGAAGCTTTCTTT. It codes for CASSLTGEVRTEAFF.

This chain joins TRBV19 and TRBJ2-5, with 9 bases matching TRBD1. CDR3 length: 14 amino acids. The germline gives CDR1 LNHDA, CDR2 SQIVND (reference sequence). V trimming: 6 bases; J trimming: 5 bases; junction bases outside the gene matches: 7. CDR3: CASSPGQGLETQYF. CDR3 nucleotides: TGTGCCAGTAGCCCGGGACAGGGCTTGGAGACCCAGTACTTC.